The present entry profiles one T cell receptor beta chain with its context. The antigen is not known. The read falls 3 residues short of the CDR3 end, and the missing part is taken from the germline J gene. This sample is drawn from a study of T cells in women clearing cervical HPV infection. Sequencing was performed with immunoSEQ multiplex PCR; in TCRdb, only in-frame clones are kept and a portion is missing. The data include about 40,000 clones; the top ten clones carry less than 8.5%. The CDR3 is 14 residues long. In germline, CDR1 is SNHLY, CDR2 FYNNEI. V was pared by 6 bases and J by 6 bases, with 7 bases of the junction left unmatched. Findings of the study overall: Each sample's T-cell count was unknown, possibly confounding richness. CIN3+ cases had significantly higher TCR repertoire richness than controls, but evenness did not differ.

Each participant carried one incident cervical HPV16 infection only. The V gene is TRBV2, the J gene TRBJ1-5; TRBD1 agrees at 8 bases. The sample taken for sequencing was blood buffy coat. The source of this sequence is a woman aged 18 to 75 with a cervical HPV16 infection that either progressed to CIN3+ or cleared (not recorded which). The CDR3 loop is CASSFGQGGQPQHF. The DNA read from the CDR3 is TGTGCCAGCAGCTTTGGACAGGGCGGTCAGCCC.